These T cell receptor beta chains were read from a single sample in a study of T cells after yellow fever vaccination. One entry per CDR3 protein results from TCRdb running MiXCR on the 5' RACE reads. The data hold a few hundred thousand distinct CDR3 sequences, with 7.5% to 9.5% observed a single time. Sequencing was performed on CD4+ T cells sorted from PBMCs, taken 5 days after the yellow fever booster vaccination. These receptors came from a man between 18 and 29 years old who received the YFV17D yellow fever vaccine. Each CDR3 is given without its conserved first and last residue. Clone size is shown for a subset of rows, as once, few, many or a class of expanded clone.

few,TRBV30,AWNPRSGGTDTQY
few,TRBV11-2,ASSSIMNTGELF
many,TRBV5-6,ASSLSNSPLH
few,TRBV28,ASSLRDRGWDTQY
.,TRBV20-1,SANRPGQSYNEQF
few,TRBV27,ASRPLGGAQNYGYT
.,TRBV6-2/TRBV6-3,ASSYSPGLGGQQY
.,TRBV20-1,SARNVAGAGETQY
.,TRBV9,ASSAGGAGSTDTQY
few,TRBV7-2,ASSLTAGSSEAF
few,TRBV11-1,ASSQDSPLSNEQF
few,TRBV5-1,ASSFGQGITNEKLF
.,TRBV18,ASSPRDRDTEAF
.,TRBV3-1,ASSQARVRDRGYNEQF
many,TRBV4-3,ASSQDPPGLANEKLF